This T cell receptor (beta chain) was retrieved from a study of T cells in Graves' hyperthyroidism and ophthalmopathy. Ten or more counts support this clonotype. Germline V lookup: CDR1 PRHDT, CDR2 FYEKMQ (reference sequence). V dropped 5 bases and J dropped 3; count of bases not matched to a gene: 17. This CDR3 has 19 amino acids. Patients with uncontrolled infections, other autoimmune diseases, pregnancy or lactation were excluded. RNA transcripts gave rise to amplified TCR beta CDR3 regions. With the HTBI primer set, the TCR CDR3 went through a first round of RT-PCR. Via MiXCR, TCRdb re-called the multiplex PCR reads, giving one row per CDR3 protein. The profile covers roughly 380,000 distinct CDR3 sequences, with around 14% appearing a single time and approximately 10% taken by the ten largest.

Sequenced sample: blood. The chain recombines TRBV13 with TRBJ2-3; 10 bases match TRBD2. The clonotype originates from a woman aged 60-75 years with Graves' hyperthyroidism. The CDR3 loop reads CASSPIALAGLGGTDTQYF. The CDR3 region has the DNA TGTGCCAGCAGCCCAATCGCACTAGCGGGACTCGGTGGGACAGATACGCAGTATTTT.